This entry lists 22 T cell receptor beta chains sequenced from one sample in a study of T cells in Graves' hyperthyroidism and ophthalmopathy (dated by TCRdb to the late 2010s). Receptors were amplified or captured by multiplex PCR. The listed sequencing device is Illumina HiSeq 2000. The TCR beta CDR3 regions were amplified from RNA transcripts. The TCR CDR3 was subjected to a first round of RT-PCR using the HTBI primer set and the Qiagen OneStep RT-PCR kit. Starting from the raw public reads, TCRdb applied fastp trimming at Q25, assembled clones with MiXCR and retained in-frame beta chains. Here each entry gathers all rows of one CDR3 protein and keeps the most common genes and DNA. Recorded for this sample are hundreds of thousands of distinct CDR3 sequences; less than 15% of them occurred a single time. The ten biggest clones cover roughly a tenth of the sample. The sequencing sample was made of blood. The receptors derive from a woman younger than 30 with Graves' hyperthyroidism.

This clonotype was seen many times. The CDR3 protein is CASSLGGRDEQFF. CDR3 coding DNA: TGTGCCAGCAGCTTAGGAGGACGGGATGAGCAGTTCTTC. The chain links TRBV7-3 to TRBJ2-1; TRBD2 is a possible D gene (5 bases). CDR3 length: 13 amino acids. Trimming shortened V by 2 bases and J by 8 bases, and 10 bases separated the two germline ends. Per the germline V gene, CDR1 is SGHTA and CDR2 is FQGTGA.

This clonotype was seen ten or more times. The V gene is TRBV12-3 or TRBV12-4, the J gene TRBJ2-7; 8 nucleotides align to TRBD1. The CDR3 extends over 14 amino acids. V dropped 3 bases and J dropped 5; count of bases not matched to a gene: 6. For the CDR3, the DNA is TGTGCCAGCAGTTTGCTGGACAGGGTGAACGAGCAGTACTTC. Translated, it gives CASSLLDRVNEQYF.

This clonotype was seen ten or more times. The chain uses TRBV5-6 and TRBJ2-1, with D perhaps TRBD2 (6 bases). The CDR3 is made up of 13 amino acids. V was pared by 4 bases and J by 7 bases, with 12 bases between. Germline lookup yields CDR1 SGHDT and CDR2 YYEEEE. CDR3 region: CASSPRRGNEQFF. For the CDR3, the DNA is TGTGCCAGCAGCCCCCGGAGGGGTAATGAGCAGTTCTTC.

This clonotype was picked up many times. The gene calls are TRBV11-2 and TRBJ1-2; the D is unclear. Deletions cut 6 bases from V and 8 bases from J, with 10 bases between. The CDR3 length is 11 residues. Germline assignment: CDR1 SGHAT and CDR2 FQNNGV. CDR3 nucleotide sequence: TGTGCCAGCAGGGAGAATAGGGGCTACACCTTC. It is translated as CASRENRGYTF.

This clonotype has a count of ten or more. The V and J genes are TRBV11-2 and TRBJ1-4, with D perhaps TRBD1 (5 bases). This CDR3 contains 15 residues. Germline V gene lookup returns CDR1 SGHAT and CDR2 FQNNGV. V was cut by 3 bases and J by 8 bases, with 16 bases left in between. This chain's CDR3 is CASSLVGGGGEKLFF. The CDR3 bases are TGTGCCAGCAGCTTGGTCGGGGGTGGAGGAGAAAAACTGTTTTTT.

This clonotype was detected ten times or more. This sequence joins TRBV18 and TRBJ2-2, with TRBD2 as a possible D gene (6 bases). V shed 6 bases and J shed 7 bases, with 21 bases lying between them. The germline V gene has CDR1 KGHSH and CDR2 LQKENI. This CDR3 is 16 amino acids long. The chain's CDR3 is CASSRDSPGGGGELFF. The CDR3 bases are TGTGCCAGCTCGCGGGACTCCCCCGGAGGAGGCGGGGAGCTGTTTTTT.

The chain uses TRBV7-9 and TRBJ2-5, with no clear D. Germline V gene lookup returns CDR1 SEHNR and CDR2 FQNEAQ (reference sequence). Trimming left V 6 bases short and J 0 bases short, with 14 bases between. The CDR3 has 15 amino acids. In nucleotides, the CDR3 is TGTGCCAGCAGACGGGCAGGTGTCTACCAAGAGACCCAGTACTTC. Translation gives CASRRAGVYQETQYF.

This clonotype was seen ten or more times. Here the CDR3 DNA reads TGCGCCAGCAGCCAATTAGGGACCGAGCAGTACTTC. It specifies CASSQLGTEQYF. V usage is TRBV4-1 and J usage is TRBJ2-7; possibly TRBD1 or TRBD2 for D (5 bases each). V lost 2 bases, J lost 6 bases, and 8 bases lay in between. The CDR3 contains 12 residues. CDR1 and CDR2 (germline): MGHRA, YSYEKL.

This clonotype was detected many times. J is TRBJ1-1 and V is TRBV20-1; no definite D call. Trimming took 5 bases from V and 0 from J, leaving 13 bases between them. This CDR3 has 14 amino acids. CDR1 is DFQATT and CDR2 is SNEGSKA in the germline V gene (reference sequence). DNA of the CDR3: TGCAGTGCTGCAGCAGGAGGGATGAACACTGAAGCTTTCTTT. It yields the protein CSAAAGGMNTEAFF.

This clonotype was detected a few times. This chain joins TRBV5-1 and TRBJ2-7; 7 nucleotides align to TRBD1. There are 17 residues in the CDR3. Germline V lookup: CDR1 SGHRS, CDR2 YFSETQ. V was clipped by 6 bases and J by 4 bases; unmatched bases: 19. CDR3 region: CASTQRPTGAQHYEQYF. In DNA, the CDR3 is TGCGCCAGCACCCAGAGGCCCACAGGGGCGCAACATTACGAGCAGTACTTC.

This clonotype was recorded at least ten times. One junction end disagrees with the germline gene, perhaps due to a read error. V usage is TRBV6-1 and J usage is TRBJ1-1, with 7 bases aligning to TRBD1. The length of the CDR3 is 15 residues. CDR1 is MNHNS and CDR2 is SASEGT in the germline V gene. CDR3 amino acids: CASSKAGQINTEAFF. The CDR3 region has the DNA TGTGCCAGCAGTAAAGCGGGACAGATAAACACTGAAGCTTTCTTT.

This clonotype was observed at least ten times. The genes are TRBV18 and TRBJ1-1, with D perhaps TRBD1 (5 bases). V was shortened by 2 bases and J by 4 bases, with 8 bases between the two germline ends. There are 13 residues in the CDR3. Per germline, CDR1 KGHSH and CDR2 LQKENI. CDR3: CASSPFTGTEAFF. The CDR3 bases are TGTGCCAGCTCACCATTTACAGGCACTGAAGCTTTCTTT.

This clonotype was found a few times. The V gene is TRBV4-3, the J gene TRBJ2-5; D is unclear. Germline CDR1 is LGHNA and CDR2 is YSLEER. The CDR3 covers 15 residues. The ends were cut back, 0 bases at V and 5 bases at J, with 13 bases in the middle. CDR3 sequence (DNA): TGCGCCAGCAGCCAAGATTGGGGAAGTTCGGAGACCCAGTACTTC. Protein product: CASSQDWGSSETQYF.

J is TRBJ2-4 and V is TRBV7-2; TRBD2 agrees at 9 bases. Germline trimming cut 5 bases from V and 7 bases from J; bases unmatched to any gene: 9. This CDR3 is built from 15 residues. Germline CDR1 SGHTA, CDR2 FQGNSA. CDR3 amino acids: CASSAVAGVANIQYF. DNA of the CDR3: TGTGCCAGCAGCGCGGTAGCGGGAGTTGCGAACATTCAGTACTTC.

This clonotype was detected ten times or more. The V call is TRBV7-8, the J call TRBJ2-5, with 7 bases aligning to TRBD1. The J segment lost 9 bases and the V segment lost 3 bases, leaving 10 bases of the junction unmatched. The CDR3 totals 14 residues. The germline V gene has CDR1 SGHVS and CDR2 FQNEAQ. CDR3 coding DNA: TGTGCCAGCAGCTTTTTGACAGGACAGGCGGCCCAGTACTTC. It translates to CASSFLTGQAAQYF. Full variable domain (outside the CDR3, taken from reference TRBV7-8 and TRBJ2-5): GAGVSQSPRYKVAKRGQDVALRCDPISGHVSLFWYQQALGQGPEFLTYFQNEAQLDKSGLPSDRFFAERPEGSVSTLKIQRTQQEDSAVYLCASSFLTGQAAQYFGPGTRLLVL.

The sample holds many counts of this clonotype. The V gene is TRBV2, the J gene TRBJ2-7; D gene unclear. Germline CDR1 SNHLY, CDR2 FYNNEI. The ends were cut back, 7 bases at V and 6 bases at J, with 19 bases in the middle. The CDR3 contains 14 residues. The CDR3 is CASKRSFLIPEQYF. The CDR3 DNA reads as TGTGCCAGCAAGAGGTCCTTTTTGATCCCCGAGCAGTACTTC.

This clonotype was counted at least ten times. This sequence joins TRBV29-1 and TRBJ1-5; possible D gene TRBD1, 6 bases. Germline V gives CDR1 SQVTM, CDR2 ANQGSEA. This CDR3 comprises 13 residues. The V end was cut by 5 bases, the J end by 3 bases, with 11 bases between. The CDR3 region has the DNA TGCAGCGTTAAGACAGGTTCCAATCAGCCCCAGCATTTT. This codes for CSVKTGSNQPQHF.

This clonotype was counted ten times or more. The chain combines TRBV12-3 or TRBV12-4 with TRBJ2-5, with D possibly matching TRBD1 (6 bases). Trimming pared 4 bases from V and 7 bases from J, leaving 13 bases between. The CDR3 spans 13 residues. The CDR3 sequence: CASSSQGSGTQYF. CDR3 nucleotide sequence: TGTGCCAGCAGTTCGCAGGGGTCCGGGACCCAGTACTTC.

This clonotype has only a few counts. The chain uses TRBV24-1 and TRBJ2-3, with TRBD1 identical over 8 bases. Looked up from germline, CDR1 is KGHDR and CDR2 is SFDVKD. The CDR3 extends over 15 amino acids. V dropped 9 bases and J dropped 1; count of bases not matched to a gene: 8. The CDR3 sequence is CATPRQGTRTDTQYF. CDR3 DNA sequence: TGTGCCACCCCTAGACAGGGGACCCGCACAGATACGCAGTATTTT.

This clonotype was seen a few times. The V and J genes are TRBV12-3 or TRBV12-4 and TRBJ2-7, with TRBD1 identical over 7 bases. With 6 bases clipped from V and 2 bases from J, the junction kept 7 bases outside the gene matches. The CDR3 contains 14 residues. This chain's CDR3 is CASSSTGKTYEQYF. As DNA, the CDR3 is TGTGCCAGCAGCTCGACAGGGAAAACCTACGAGCAGTACTTC.

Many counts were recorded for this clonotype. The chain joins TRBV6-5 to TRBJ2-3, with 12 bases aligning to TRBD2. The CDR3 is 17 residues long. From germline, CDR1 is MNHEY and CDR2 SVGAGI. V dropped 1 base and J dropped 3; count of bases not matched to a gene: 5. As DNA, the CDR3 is TGTGCCAGCAGTTACTTCCCCGGACTAGCGGGAACAGATACGCAGTATTTT. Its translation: CASSYFPGLAGTDTQYF.

For the CDR3, the DNA is TGTGCCAGCAGCTCCATCGGACTAGCGGGAGCTGGCGCAGATACGCAGTATTTT. Its protein is CASSSIGLAGAGADTQYF. The rearrangement joins TRBV7-9 to TRBJ2-3; TRBD2 agrees at 13 bases. V lost 4 bases, J lost 4 bases, and 11 bases stayed unmatched. Germline assignment: CDR1 SEHNR and CDR2 FQNEAQ (reference sequence). CDR3 length equals 18 residues. The full variable domain, completed using reference TRBV7-9 and TRBJ2-3, is DTGVSQNPRHKITKRGQNVTFRCDPISEHNRLYWYRQTLGQGPEFLTYFQNEAQLEKSRLLSDRFSAERPKGSFSTLEIQRTEQGDSAMYLCASSSIGLAGAGADTQYFGPGTRLTVL.